This TCR beta chain was recorded in a study of blood T cell repertoires in COVID-19. Sequencing used immunoSEQ multiplex PCR; TCRdb keeps in-frame clones, though not all of them. Of about 81,000 clones in the sample, 88% were seen once. This clone was recorded once. Sequences were obtained from peripheral blood. This TCR came from a woman aged 80 or older with acute or convalescent COVID-19.

The CDR3 nucleotides read TGTGCCAGCAGGTCCCCGGACAACCTTGGGGGCTACACCTTC. This codes for CASRSPDNLGGYTF. The chain employs TRBV2 and TRBJ1-2; D may be TRBD1 (5 bases). Germline V gives CDR1 SNHLY, CDR2 FYNNEI. The CDR3 length is 14 residues. V was clipped by 6 bases and J by 8 bases, with 19 bases between them.